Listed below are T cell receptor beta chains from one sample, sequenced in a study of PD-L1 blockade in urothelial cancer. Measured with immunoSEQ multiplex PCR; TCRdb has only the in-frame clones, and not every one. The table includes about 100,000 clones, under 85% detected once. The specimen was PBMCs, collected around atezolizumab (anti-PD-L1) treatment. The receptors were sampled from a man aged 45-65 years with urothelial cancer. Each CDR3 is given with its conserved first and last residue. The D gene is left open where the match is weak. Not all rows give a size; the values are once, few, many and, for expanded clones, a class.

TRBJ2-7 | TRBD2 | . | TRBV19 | CASSGGGVISPYEQYF | TGTGCCAGTTCGGGTGGGGGGGTCATCAGCCCCTACGAGCAGTACTTC
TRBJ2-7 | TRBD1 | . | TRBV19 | CASSMNSRQGAHNEQYF | TGTGCCAGTAGTATGAATTCCCGGCAGGGGGCACATAACGAGCAGTACTTC
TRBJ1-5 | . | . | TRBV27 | CASSPGLTAPQHF | TGTGCCAGCAGTCCAGGGCTAACCGCGCCCCAGCATTTT
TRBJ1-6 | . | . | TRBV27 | CASREPGLRDSPLHF | TGTGCCAGCAGAGAACCGGGACTCAGGGATTCACCCCTCCACTTT
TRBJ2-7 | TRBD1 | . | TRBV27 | CASSLRDRGLYEQYF | TGTGCCAGCAGTCTCCGGGACAGGGGCCTGTACGAGCAGTACTTC
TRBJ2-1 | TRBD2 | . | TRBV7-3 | CASSLTSGLFNEQFF | TGTGCCAGCAGCCTGACTAGCGGTTTATTCAATGAGCAGTTCTTC
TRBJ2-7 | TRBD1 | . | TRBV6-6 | CASRTGQGHEQYF | TGTGCCAGCAGGACAGGACAGGGTCACGAGCAGTACTTC
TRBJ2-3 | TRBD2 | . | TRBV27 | CASSLVAGDSDTQYF | TGTGCCAGCAGTTTAGTGGCGGGAGACTCAGATACGCAGTATTTT
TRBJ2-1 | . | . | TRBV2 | CASTPRQASHEQFF | TGTGCCAGCACGCCGAGACAGGCGAGCCATGAGCAGTTCTTC
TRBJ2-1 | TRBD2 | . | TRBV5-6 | CASSFGTRGNEQFF | TGTGCCAGCAGCTTCGGGACTAGGGGCAATGAGCAGTTCTTC
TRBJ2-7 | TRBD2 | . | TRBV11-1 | CASSPVRAGEQYF | TGTGCCAGCAGCCCAGTCCGAGCGGGAGAGCAGTACTTC
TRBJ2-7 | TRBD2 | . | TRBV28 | CASTPRRTSSYEQYF | TGTGCCAGCACCCCCCGGCGGACTAGCAGCTACGAGCAGTACTTC
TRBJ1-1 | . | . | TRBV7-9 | CASSSRTDSRGNTEAFF | TGTGCCAGCAGCTCCAGGACAGATTCGAGAGGCAACACTGAAGCTTTCTTT
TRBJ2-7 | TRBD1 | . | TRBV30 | CAWSVGQGAGEQYF | TGTGCCTGGAGTGTGGGACAGGGGGCGGGAGAGCAGTACTTC
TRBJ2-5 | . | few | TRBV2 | CASSLGLGVQETQYF | TGTGCCAGCAGCCTGGGACTCGGGGTACAAGAGACCCAGTACTTC
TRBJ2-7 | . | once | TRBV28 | CATEEVDRSYEQYF | TGTGCCACTGAGGAAGTCGACAGATCCTACGAGCAGTACTTC
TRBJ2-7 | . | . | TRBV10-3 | CAISEPNRGQTYEQYF | TGTGCCATCAGTGAGCCGAATAGAGGACAGACCTACGAGCAGTACTTC
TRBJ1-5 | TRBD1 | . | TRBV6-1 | CASRDRGNQPQHF | TGTGCCAGCAGGGACAGGGGGAATCAGCCCCAGCATTTT
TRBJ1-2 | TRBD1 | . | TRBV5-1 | CASTRTGEGYTF | TGCGCCAGCACCCGGACAGGGGAAGGCTACACCTTC
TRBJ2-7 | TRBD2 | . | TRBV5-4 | CASSPGSSGSPYEQYF | TGTGCCAGCAGTCCTGGGTCTAGCGGGAGCCCCTACGAGCAGTACTTC
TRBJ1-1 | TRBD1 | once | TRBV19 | CASTLRQGNTEAFF | TGTGCCAGTACTCTTCGACAGGGGAACACTGAAGCTTTCTTT
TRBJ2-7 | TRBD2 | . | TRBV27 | CASRVAGGYEQYF | TGTGCCAGTAGAGTAGCGGGAGGGTACGAGCAGTACTTC